This TCR beta chain was retrieved from a study of vaccination effects on CD4 cells after COVID-19. The overall study: Participants received two doses of either the BNT162b2 or mRNA-1273 vaccine. Study conclusions and caveats: Clones arising from infection and from vaccination showed marked clonal contraction late after vaccination. Healthy vaccinees' vaccine-induced clones included only 1 of 255 that recognized common cold coronaviruses.

Concerning this clone: The antigen is undetermined.

The repertoire was sequenced with immunoSEQ multiplex PCR; TCRdb's copy has only in-frame clones and lacks some. The sample gives tens of thousands of clones, 70% to 85% of which show up once; about 3.1% is in the top ten. Germline-derived CDR1 and CDR2 are SNHLY and FYNNEI. V was shortened by 6 bases and J by 8 bases, with 16 bases between the two germline ends. The CDR3 is made up of 13 amino acids. In the ViraFEST assay, antigen-specific CD4+ clonotypes were identified by expansion after peptide-pool stimulation. Following culture for ten to eleven days, CD4+ T cells were isolated. Recipients of the vaccine had no prior SARS-CoV-2 infection and negative nucleocapsid antibodies. Two million PBMC per well received 9 to 10 IU/ml IL-2 and around 11 ug/ml peptides in culture.

This chain links TRBV2 with TRBJ1-2, with unresolved D. This material consisted of CD4+ T cells from PBMCs cultured with HCoV-NL63 spike peptides, taken before COVID-19 vaccination. This clonotype was obtained from a human donor who received a COVID-19 vaccine. The CDR3 spells CASRPGLQVGYTF. CDR3 in DNA: TGTGCCAGCAGACCCGGACTTCAGGTCGGCTACACCTTC.